This T cell receptor beta chain was documented in a study of patients and donors after allogeneic stem cell transplantation. TCRdb used MiXCR to reprocess the RT-PCR reads, holding one entry per CDR3 protein. The profile shows 200,000 to 250,000 distinct CDR3 sequences, over 12% of them singletons. CDR3 length: 17 amino acids. Germline V lookup: CDR1 SGHVS, CDR2 FNYEAQ. V gave up 1 base and J gave up 8 bases; unmatched junction bases: 12. This clonotype turned up a few times. V and J are TRBV7-6 and TRBJ1-1; 11 bases line up with TRBD1. Sequenced input: blood, either unsorted or a sorted T cell fraction (not recorded which). The source of this sequence is a human donor who was either an allogeneic HSCT recipient or a stem cell or donor lymphocyte infusion donor (not recorded which). It is not recorded whose cells these are; they may come from a transplant donor. Written as DNA, the CDR3 is TGTGCCAGCAGCTTAGGGGCCGGGACAGGGGGTACCTCAGAAGCTTTCTTT. Translated, it gives CASSLGAGTGGTSEAFF.